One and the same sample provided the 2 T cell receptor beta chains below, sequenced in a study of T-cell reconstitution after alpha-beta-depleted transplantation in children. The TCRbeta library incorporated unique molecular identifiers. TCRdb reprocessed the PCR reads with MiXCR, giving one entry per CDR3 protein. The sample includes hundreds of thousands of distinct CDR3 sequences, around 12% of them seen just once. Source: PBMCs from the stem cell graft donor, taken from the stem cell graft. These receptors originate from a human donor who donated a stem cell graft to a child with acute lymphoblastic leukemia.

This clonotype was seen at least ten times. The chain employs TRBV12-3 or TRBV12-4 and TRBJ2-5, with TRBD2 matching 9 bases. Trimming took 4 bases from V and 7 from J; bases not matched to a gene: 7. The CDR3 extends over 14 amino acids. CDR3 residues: CASSSSSGTGTQYF. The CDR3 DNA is TGTGCCAGCAGTTCCTCTAGCGGGACGGGGACCCAGTACTTC.

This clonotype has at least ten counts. DNA of the CDR3: TGTGCCAGCAGTACAGGTAGAGAGACCCAGTACTTC. Encoded protein: CASSTGRETQYF. The chain carries TRBV5-4 and TRBJ2-5, with a weak D call TRBD1 (5 bases). V was clipped by 5 bases and J by 4 bases, with 9 bases between them. Germline V CDR1 and CDR2: SGHNT, YYREEE (reference sequence). The CDR3 extends over 12 amino acids. Variable domain in full (rest from reference TRBV5-4 and TRBJ2-5): ETGVTQSPTHLIKTRGQQVTLRCSSQSGHNTVSWYQQALGQGPQFIFQYYREEENGRGNFPPRFSGLQFPNYSSELNVNALELDDSALYLCASSTGRETQYFGPGTRLLVL.